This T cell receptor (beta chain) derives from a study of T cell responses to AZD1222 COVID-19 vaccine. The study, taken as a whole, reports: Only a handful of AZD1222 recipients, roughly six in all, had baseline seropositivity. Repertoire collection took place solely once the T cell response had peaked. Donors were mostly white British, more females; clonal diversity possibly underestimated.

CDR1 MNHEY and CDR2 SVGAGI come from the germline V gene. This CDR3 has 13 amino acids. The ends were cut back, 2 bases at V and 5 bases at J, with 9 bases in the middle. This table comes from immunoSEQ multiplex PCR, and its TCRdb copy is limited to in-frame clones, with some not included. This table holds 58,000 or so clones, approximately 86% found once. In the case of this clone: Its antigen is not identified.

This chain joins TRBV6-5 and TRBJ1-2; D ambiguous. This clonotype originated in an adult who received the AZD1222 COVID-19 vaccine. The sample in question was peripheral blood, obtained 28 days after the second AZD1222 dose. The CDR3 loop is CASSYPGGYGYTF. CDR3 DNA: TGTGCCAGCAGTTACCCTGGCGGTTATGGCTACACCTTC.